The table lists the clone carrying this T cell receptor (beta chain) with a count of one. What it binds is unknown. The data were taken from a study of a mutant IDH1 vaccine in newly diagnosed glioma. Overall study results and limits: Pseudoprogression seemingly bore no relation to changes in top peripheral T cell clonotypes.

Here immunoSEQ multiplex PCR was the method, and the copy in TCRdb shows in-frame clones only, minus some. The data contain tens of thousands of clones, around 82% of them singletons. Trimming pared 0 bases from V and 3 bases from J, leaving 15 bases between. This CDR3 has 16 amino acids. Germline values: CDR1 SGHDT, CDR2 YYEEEE. Indicated time point: baseline, week 1 (first vaccination visit). The treatment here: pre-vaccination baseline after standard-of-care therapy. The sequencing here drew on PBMCs, taken from a glioma patient treated with radiotherapy, temozolomide or both. The sequence derives from a man in his forties or fifties with glioma. Some clones in this sample may be carry-over from other donors' samples. The J gene is TRBJ1-1, the V gene TRBV5-6, with a tentative D call TRBD1 (5 bases). The CDR3 here is CASSLAVGGVDTEAFF. CDR3 DNA: TGTGCCAGCAGCTTGGCCGTGGGGGGGGTGGACACTGAAGCTTTCTTT.